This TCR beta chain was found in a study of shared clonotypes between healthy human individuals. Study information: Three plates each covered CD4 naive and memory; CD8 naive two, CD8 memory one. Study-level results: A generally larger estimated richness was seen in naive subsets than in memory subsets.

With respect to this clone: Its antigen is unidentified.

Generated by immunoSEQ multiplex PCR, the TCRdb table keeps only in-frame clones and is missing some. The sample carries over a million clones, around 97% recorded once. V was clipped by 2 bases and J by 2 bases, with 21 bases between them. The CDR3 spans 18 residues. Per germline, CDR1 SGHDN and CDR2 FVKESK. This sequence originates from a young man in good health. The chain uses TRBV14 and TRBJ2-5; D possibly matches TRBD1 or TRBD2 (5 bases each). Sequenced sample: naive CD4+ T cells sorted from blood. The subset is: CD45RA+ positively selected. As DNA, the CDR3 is TGTGCCAGCAGCCAACGCACTCTGGGACGGCATGCACAAGAGACCCAGTACTTC. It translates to CASSQRTLGRHAQETQYF.